This T cell receptor (beta chain) stems from a study of human T cells and chemical hapten exposure. Overall study context: Variability of per-sample TCR yields stemmed mainly from small differences in pooled library volume.

Time point indicated: healthy volunteer bleed at 6 weeks. Total RNA was isolated from unfractionated whole blood. Unique molecular identifiers were affixed to discrete cDNA molecules within the library. How the authors handled the data: Across samples, TCR counts had a median of about 100,000 and ranged from about 23,224 to 700,000. TCRdb analysed the RACE reads with MiXCR anew, one entry per CDR3 protein. TCRdb's processing, not the authors' own work, is the source of the V and J calls. The repertoire holds about 82,000 distinct CDR3 sequences, with roughly 8.7% as singletons. General study results and limits: TCRs exceeding a frequency of 1 in 1000 stayed unchanged under DPC sensitization.

Turning to this clonotype: Its antigen is currently unknown.

Sequencing used whole blood. The TCR sequence derives from a male donor in good health. Some clones in this sample may be carry-over from other donors' samples.

In DNA, the CDR3 is TGTGCCAGCAGCTTAGGTTACAGGGGGTATAGCAATCAGCCCCAGCATTTT. Residues: CASSLGYRGYSNQPQHF. The rearrangement uses TRBV7-2 and TRBJ1-5; TRBD1 matches 8 bases. The CDR3 runs to 17 residues. J lost 0 bases, V lost 1 base, and 5 bases had no gene match. The germline V gene encodes CDR1 SGHTA and CDR2 FQGNSA.